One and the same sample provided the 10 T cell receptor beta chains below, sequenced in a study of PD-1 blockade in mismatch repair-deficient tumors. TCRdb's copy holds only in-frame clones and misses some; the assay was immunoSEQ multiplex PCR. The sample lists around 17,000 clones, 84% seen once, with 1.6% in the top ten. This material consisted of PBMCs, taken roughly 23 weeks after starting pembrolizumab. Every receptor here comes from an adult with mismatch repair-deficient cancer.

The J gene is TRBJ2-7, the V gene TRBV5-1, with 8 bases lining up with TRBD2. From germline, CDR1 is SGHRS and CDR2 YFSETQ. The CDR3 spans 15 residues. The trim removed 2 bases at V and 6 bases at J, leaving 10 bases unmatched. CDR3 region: CASSFVGLEGSEQYF. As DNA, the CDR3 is TGCGCCAGCAGCTTTGTGGGACTAGAGGGAAGCGAGCAGTACTTC.

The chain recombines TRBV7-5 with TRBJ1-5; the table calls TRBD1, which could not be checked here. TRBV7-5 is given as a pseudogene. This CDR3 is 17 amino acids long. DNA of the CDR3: TGTGTCAGAAGCTTAAAGGGGGCAAGGGGGGTAAATCAGCCCCAGCATTTT. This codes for CVRSLKGARGVNQPQHF.

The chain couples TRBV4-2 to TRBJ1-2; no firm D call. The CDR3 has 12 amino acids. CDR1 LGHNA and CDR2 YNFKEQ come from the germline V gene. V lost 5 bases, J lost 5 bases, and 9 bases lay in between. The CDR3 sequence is CASSKRPYGYTF. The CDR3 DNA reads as TGTGCCAGCAGCAAGCGCCCTTATGGCTACACCTTC.

The CDR3 is CASSLAVGQGAGFTEAFF. The DNA of the CDR3 is TGTGCCAGCAGCTTAGCGGTAGGACAGGGGGCCGGGTTTACTGAAGCTTTCTTT. The chain recombines TRBV7-8 with TRBJ1-1; 11 bases match TRBD1. There are 18 residues in the CDR3. J was trimmed by 5 bases and V by 0 bases; bases with no gene match: 11. Germline loops: CDR1 SGHVS, CDR2 FQNEAQ.

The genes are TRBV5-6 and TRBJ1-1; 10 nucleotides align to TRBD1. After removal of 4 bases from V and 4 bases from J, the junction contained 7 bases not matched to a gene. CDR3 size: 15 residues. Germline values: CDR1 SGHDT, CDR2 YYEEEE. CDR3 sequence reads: CASSRQGARGTEAFF. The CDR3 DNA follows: TGTGCCAGCAGCAGACAGGGGGCAAGGGGCACTGAAGCTTTCTTT.

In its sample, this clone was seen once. Here the CDR3 DNA reads TGTGCCAGCAGCAGCCGGGACAGGTTAACCGGGGAGCTGTTTTTT. Translating gives CASSSRDRLTGELFF. The chain uses TRBV11-3 and TRBJ2-2, with 8 positions matching TRBD1. There are 15 residues in the CDR3. Unmatched junction bases numbered 7, after V lost 5 bases and J lost 5 bases. Germline values: CDR1 SGHNT, CDR2 YENEEA. The full variable domain, completed using reference TRBV11-3 and TRBJ2-2, is EAGVVQSPRYKIIEKKQPVAFWCNPISGHNTLYWYLQNLGQGPELLIRYENEEAVDDSQLPKDRFSAERLKGVDSTLKIQPAELGDSAVYLCASSSRDRLTGELFFGEGSRLTVL.

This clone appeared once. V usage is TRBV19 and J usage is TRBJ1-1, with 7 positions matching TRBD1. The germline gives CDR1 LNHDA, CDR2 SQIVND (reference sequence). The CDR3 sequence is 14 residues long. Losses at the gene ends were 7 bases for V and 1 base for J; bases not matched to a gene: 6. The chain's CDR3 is CASNYRGSNTEAFF. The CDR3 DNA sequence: TGTGCCAGTAATTACAGGGGTTCGAACACTGAAGCTTTCTTT.

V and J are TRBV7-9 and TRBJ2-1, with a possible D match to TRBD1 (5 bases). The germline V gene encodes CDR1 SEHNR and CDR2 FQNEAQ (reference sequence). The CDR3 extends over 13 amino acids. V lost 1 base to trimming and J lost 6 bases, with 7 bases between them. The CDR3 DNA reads TGTGCCAGCAGCTTAGGGGGCCCCAATGAGCAGTTCTTC. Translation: CASSLGGPNEQFF.

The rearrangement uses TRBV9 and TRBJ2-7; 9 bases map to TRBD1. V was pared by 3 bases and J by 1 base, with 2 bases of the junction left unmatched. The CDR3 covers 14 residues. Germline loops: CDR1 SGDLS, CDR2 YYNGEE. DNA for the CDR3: TGTGCCAGCAGCGACGGACAGGGGTCCTACGAGCAGTACTTC. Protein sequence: CASSDGQGSYEQYF.

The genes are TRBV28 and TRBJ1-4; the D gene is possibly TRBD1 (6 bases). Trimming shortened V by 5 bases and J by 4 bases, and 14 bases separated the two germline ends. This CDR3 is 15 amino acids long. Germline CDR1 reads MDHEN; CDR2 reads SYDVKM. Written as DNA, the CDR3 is TGTGCCAGCAGTCCCCCGACAGGTGGTAATGAAAAACTGTTTTTT. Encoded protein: CASSPPTGGNEKLFF.